This entry features one T cell receptor beta chain sequence. Assay used: immunoSEQ multiplex PCR; TCRdb lists only in-frame clones, some missing. The table shows some 150,000 clones, with approximately 80% occurring only once. This record belongs to a study of blood T cell repertoires in COVID-19. Background on the study: The United States, Italy and Spain provided the acute and convalescent COVID-19 samples.

Germline V gene lookup returns CDR1 KGHSH and CDR2 LQKENI. The CDR3 contains 15 residues. V lost 1 base, J lost 1 base, and 2 bases stayed unmatched. Sequencing was performed on peripheral blood. The chain combines TRBV18 with TRBJ1-1; TRBD1 agrees at 8 bases. This clonotype was obtained from a woman aged 80 or over with acute or convalescent COVID-19. The CDR3 is CASSPRQGRNTEAFF. CDR3 bases: TGTGCCAGCTCACCACGACAGGGGAGGAACACTGAAGCTTTCTTT.